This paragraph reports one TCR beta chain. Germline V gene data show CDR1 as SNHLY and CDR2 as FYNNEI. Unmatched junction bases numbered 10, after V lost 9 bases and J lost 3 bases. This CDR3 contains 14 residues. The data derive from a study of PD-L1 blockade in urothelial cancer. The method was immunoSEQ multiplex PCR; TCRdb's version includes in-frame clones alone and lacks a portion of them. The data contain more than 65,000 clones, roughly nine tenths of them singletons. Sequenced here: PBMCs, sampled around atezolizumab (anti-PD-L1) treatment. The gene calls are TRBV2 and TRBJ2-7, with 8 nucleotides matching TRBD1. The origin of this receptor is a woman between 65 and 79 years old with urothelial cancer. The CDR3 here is CASNGQGILYEQYF. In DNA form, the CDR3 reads TGTGCCAGTAACGGACAGGGCATCCTCTACGAGCAGTACTTC.